Below are 16 T cell receptor beta chains sequenced from a single sample in a study of early T cells in non-severe SARS-CoV-2 infection. Via MiXCR, TCRdb re-called the 5' RACE reads, giving one row per CDR3 protein. The data hold 25,000 to 35,000 distinct CDR3 sequences, with less than 6.5% observed a single time. Sequenced: whole blood. Receptors were obtained from an adult who was a healthcare worker with PCR-confirmed SARS-CoV-2 infection or an uninfected control (not recorded which).

In this sample, this clonotype turned up many times. The rearrangement links TRBV7-2 to TRBJ2-5, with D perhaps TRBD2 (6 bases). CDR1 and CDR2 (germline): SGHTA, FQGNSA. The V end was cut by 5 bases, the J end by 3 bases, with 10 bases between. The CDR3 runs to 13 residues. For the CDR3, the DNA is TGTGCCAGCAGCCGGGACTTGAAAGAGACCCAGTACTTC. Translated: CASSRDLKETQYF.

A few counts support this clonotype. A much larger clone is a single base away; this may be a read error. This rearrangement joins TRBV19 to TRBJ2-3, with D perhaps assigned TRBD1 or TRBD2 (5 bases each). This CDR3 has 14 amino acids. Germline V gives CDR1 LNHDA, CDR2 SQIVND (reference sequence). The CDR3 region has the DNA TGTTCCAGTAGGCGTGGGACCTACACAGATACGCAGTATTTT. It is translated as CSSRRGTYTDTQYF.

The chain couples TRBV7-3 to TRBJ2-1, with a weak D call TRBD1 (6 bases). The CDR3 covers 16 residues. Trimming pared 3 bases from V and 9 bases from J, leaving 21 bases between. The germline V gene has CDR1 SGHTA and CDR2 FQGTGA. CDR3 sequence (DNA): TGTGCCAGCAGCTTGGCCCCCCCAGGGGCGGTCGGTGAGCAGTTCTTC. This encodes CASSLAPPGAVGEQFF.

This clonotype was detected a few times. The chain links TRBV28 to TRBJ2-3; TRBD2 aligns across 9 bases. Germline values: CDR1 MDHEN, CDR2 SYDVKM. CDR3 length: 14 residues. V dropped 7 bases and J dropped 5; count of bases not matched to a gene: 7. The CDR3 DNA follows: TGTGCCAGCACCCTAGGACTAGCGCAAGATACGCAGTATTTT. Translated: CASTLGLAQDTQYF.

This clonotype showed up many times. J is TRBJ2-3 and V is TRBV5-1, with 10 bases lining up with TRBD2. The CDR3 runs 18 residues. After removal of 0 bases from V and 4 bases from J, the junction contained 11 bases not matched to a gene. The germline gives CDR1 SGHRS, CDR2 YFSETQ. The CDR3 DNA follows: TGCGCCAGCAGCTTGGGACTAGCGGGCCCCACTAGTGCAGATACGCAGTATTTT. Amino acids: CASSLGLAGPTSADTQYF. The complete variable domain, with remaining parts taken from reference TRBV5-1 and TRBJ2-3, reads KAGVTQTPRYLIKTRGQQVTLSCSPISGHRSVSWYQQTPGQGLQFLFEYFSETQRNKGNFPGRFSGRQFSNSRSEMNVSTLELGDSALYLCASSLGLAGPTSADTQYFGPGTRLTVL.

This clonotype occurred many times. The chain uses TRBV5-1 and TRBJ2-1, with a possible D match to TRBD2 (6 bases). Germline V CDR1 and CDR2: SGHRS, YFSETQ. The CDR3 runs to 15 residues. Trimming removed 4 bases from V and 5 bases from J, with 16 bases in between. The CDR3 coding sequence is TGCGCCAGCAGCGGCGGCGGGGCGGGCGACAATGAGCAGTTCTTC. Its translation: CASSGGGAGDNEQFF.

In its sample, this clonotype was seen many times. The chain combines TRBV20-1 with TRBJ1-2, with D possibly TRBD1 on 5 matching bases. The CDR3 has 14 residues. The germline CDR1 and CDR2 sequences are DFQATT and SNEGSKA (reference sequence). V shed 3 bases and J shed 2 bases, with 13 bases lying between them. As DNA, the CDR3 is TGCAGTGCTAGGCGCGGGACCGACAACTATGGCTACACCTTC. Its protein product is CSARRGTDNYGYTF.

In this sample, this clonotype turned up many times. The J gene is TRBJ2-7, the V gene TRBV11-2, with 9 bases fitting TRBD1. CDR1 and CDR2 from the germline V gene are SGHAT and FQNNGV. This CDR3 spans 13 amino acids. Trimming removed 5 bases from V and 2 bases from J; junction bases left unmatched: 1. CDR3 sequence (DNA): TGTGCCAGCAGCAGACAGGGGGCCTACGAGCAGTACTTC. Translating it yields CASSRQGAYEQYF. Using reference TRBV11-2 and TRBJ2-7 for the parts outside the CDR3, the full variable domain is EAGVAQSPRYKIIEKRQSVAFWCNPISGHATLYWYQQILGQGPKLLIQFQNNGVVDDSQLPKDRFSAERLKGVDSTLKIQPAKLEDSAVYLCASSRQGAYEQYFGPGTRLTVT.

This clonotype was seen a handful of times. The chain links TRBV6-2 or TRBV6-3 to TRBJ2-1, with D maybe TRBD2 (5 bases). This CDR3 is built from 10 residues. Germline lookup yields CDR1 MNHEY and CDR2 SVGEGT. Trimming took off 6 bases at V and 9 bases at J, with 6 bases between the two ends. CDR3 sequence (DNA): TGTGCCAGCAGGGGGAGTGAGCAGTTCTTC. This encodes CASRGSEQFF.

This chain uses TRBV28 with TRBJ1-5; unclear D gene. The germline V gene has CDR1 MDHEN and CDR2 SYDVKM. This CDR3 has 12 amino acids. With 4 bases removed from V and 7 bases from J, the gap between germline ends came to 8 bases. CDR3 sequence: CASSSTEQPQHF. DNA of the CDR3: TGTGCCAGCAGTTCCACAGAACAGCCCCAGCATTTT.

V usage is TRBV6-1 and J usage is TRBJ2-7, with 14 nucleotides matching TRBD2. The CDR3 is 14 amino acids. J lost 9 bases, V lost 4 bases, and 5 bases had no gene match. CDR1 and CDR2 (germline): MNHNS, SASEGT. The CDR3 bases are TGTGCCAGCAGTGTCGGGACTAGCGGGAGAGGGCAGTACTTC. Translating gives CASSVGTSGRGQYF.

The sample holds many counts of this clonotype. The chain has TRBV5-6 and TRBJ1-2; D not resolved. The V gene lost 4 bases and the J gene lost 3 bases, with 10 bases spanning the gap. This CDR3 has 13 amino acids. Germline V gene data show CDR1 as SGHDT and CDR2 as YYEEEE. The CDR3 region is CASSPAADYGYTF. CDR3 DNA: TGTGCCAGCAGCCCTGCTGCGGACTATGGCTACACCTTC.

A remark on this clonotype: Its ends do not fully match the called genes, so a read error is possible. The chain couples TRBV11-2 to TRBJ1-1; TRBD1 matches 8 bases. Germline-derived CDR1 and CDR2 are SGHAT and FQNNGV. The CDR3 is 14 amino acids. The CDR3 sequence: CASRLDGQGAEAFF. The CDR3 nucleotides read TGTGCCAGCAGATTAGACGGACAGGGCGCTGAAGCTTTCTTT.

This clonotype was seen more than once but under ten times. J is TRBJ2-1 and V is TRBV28; TRBD1 or TRBD2 may be the D gene (5 bases each). This CDR3 spans 15 amino acids. Germline-derived CDR1 and CDR2 are MDHEN and SYDVKM. V dropped 5 bases and J dropped 3 bases, with 14 bases sitting between them. The CDR3 region is CASSGQGGYYNEQFF. The DNA for the CDR3 is TGTGCCAGCAGTGGTCAGGGCGGGTACTACAATGAGCAGTTCTTC.

In its sample, this clonotype was seen many times. The chain recombines TRBV9 with TRBJ1-5; 7 bases agree with TRBD1. The CDR3 totals 14 residues. Germline assignment: CDR1 SGDLS and CDR2 YYNGEE. The J segment lost 5 bases and the V segment lost 3 bases, leaving 5 bases of the junction unmatched. The CDR3 DNA is TGTGCCAGCAGCGCCGGGGACAGATATCAGCCCCAGCATTTT. This gives the protein CASSAGDRYQPQHF.

By share of the sample, this clonotype is medium-sized. The chain employs TRBV7-2 and TRBJ2-7, with no clear D. CDR3 size: 12 residues. Trimming took 0 bases from V and 6 from J, leaving 6 bases between them. Looked up from germline, CDR1 is SGHTA and CDR2 is FQGNSA. In DNA, the CDR3 is TGTGCCAGCAGCTTAGCTGCGCCCGAGCAGTACTTC. It specifies CASSLAAPEQYF.